A single sample gave rise to the 7 T cell receptor beta chains below, sequenced in a study of lymphopenia after photon versus proton radiotherapy (dated by TCRdb to the late 2010s). The protocol used for the library was the immunoSEQ multiplex PCR assay. In its TCRdb copy, this immuneACCESS table keeps in-frame sequences only and misses some clones. Where compared with another copy, unresolved V genes explain less than half of these, and the others have no known cause. The sample table holds 65,000 to 70,000 clones, of which about nine tenths were seen once. Of the sample, about 3% is held by the ten largest clones. The starting material was peripheral blood, obtained from a patient treated with photon-based radiotherapy. The receptors originated from a woman aged 70-85 years with pancreatic cancer.

In its sample, this clone was seen once. The chain links TRBV6-1 to TRBJ1-4; D is possibly TRBD1 (5 bases). CDR3 size: 14 residues. V gave up 3 bases and J gave up 7 bases, with 12 bases separating them. Germline CDR1 is MNHNS and CDR2 is SASEGT. The DNA of the CDR3 is TGTGCCAGCAGTGAGGGGACGAGCTCTGAAAAACTGTTTTTT. It specifies CASSEGTSSEKLFF.

The chain combines TRBV5-4 with TRBJ2-1; TRBD2 aligns across 11 bases. The length of the CDR3 is 16 residues. The V segment lost 2 bases and the J segment 0 bases; nucleotides outside the gene matches: 1. In germline, CDR1 is SGHNT, CDR2 YYREEE (reference sequence). The CDR3 DNA reads TGTGCCAGCAGCTTAGGGACTAGCGGCTCCTACAATGAGCAGTTCTTC. Translation: CASSLGTSGSYNEQFF. Looking up the rest from reference TRBV5-4 and TRBJ2-1 gives the full variable domain: ETGVTQSPTHLIKTRGQQVTLRCSSQSGHNTVSWYQQALGQGPQFIFQYYREEENGRGNFPPRFSGLQFPNYSSELNVNALELDDSALYLCASSLGTSGSYNEQFFGPGTRLTVL.

This chain links TRBV28 with TRBJ1-5, with D unresolved. The CDR3 sequence is 14 residues long. Looked up from germline, CDR1 is MDHEN and CDR2 is SYDVKM. V was clipped by 6 bases and J by 1 base, with 10 bases between them. The CDR3 nucleotides are TGTGCCAGCAGCCCCAAGCGGAGCAATCAGCCCCAGCATTTT. Translation gives CASSPKRSNQPQHF.

The genes are TRBV5-4 and TRBJ1-4; D unresolved. The V gene's germline CDR1 is SGHNT and CDR2 YYREEE (reference sequence). The CDR3 runs to 15 residues. With 3 bases removed from V and 5 bases from J, the gap between germline ends came to 14 bases. CDR3 amino acids: CASSSKTGSNEKLFF. The CDR3 DNA reads TGTGCCAGCAGCTCGAAGACCGGAAGCAATGAAAAACTGTTTTTT.

The chain carries TRBV5-1 and TRBJ2-5, with 7 bases aligning to TRBD2. The CDR3 is made up of 15 amino acids. The V segment lost 0 bases and the J segment 5 bases; nucleotides outside the gene matches: 7. The germline V gene has CDR1 SGHRS and CDR2 YFSETQ. CDR3 region: CASSLDSGRRETQYF. The CDR3 nucleotides are TGCGCCAGCAGCTTGGACTCCGGGAGGCGGGAGACCCAGTACTTC. The full variable domain, its missing parts supplied by reference TRBV5-1 and TRBJ2-5, is KAGVTQTPRYLIKTRGQQVTLSCSPISGHRSVSWYQQTPGQGLQFLFEYFSETQRNKGNFPGRFSGRQFSNSRSEMNVSTLELGDSALYLCASSLDSGRRETQYFGPGTRLLVL.

The chain is built from TRBV4-2 and TRBJ2-1; 15 bases match TRBD2. V shed 3 bases, J shed 5 bases, and the junction held 5 bases outside the gene matches. Germline V gives CDR1 LGHNA, CDR2 YNFKEQ. This CDR3 is built from 17 residues. As DNA, the CDR3 is TGTGCCAGCAGCCAGAGGGGACTAGCGGGAGGAAACAATGAGCAGTTCTTC. Its translation is CASSQRGLAGGNNEQFF.

The V and J genes are TRBV4-1 and TRBJ2-1; D is uncertain. V was clipped by 0 bases and J by 0 bases, with 3 bases between them. From germline, CDR1 is MGHRA and CDR2 YSYEKL. The CDR3 runs 14 residues. This chain's CDR3 is CASSQDFSYNEQFF. The CDR3 bases are TGCGCCAGCAGCCAAGATTTCTCCTACAATGAGCAGTTCTTC.